The text below deals with one T cell receptor (beta chain). Its antigen is unidentified. In germline, CDR1 is MDHEN, CDR2 SYDVKM. V was cut by 8 bases and J by 7 bases, with 11 bases left in between. The CDR3 has 11 amino acids. These data are taken from a study of CD8 T cells in Susac syndrome. Study at large: Blood was drawn from Susac syndrome patients while they were therapy-naive, on corticosteroids, or on intravenous immunoglobulin alone. Study findings and constraints: Clonal expansion was not seen in any Susac syndrome CD4+ T cell repertoire.

RNA totalling 0.5 to 1 ug underwent reverse transcription with random hexamers. Each CDR3 protein gets one entry after TCRdb re-called the immunoSEQ multiplex PCR reads with MiXCR. The sample gives about 240,000 distinct CDR3 sequences, about 96% of which show up once; around 0.1% is in the top ten. High-throughput TCR beta sequencing covered peripheral CD8+ and CD4+ T cells. FACS enriched CD8+ TEMRA cells, while bulk CD8+ and CD4+ were negatively isolated. This chain links TRBV28 with TRBJ1-1, with D possibly being TRBD1 (5 bases). What was sequenced was CD4+ T cells from PBMCs. The sequence was obtained from a human donor with Susac syndrome. The CDR3 sequence: CASEGPLEAFF. CDR3 DNA: TGTGCCAGCGAGGGGCCCCTTGAAGCTTTCTTT.